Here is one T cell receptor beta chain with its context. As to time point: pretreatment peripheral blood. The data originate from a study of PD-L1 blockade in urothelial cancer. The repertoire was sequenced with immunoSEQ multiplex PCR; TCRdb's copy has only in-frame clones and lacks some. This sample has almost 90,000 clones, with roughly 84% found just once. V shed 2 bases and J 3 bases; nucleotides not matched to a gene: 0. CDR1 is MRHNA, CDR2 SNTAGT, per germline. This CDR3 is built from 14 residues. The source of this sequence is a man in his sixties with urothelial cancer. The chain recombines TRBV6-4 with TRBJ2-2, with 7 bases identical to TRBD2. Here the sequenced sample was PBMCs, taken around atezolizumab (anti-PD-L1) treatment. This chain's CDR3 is CASSDGLDTGELFF. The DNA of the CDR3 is TGTGCCAGCAGTGACGGACTAGACACCGGGGAGCTGTTTTTT.